This T cell receptor (beta chain) was identified in a study of neurological immune-mediated disorders. Study-wide results and caveats: HTLV-1-associated myelopathy had the most TCR clonal expansion, whereas multiple sclerosis had the least (lower than in healthy controls). None of the CDR3 amino acid sequences of expanded clones recurred across subjects, suggesting private repertoires in all groups.

Unsorted libraries were prepared from 2 million PBMCs held at -80 C. Remarks on this clonotype: What it binds is unknown. The junction departs from the called germline gene at one end, perhaps through a read error.

Over 180 million TCR-beta sequences from 15-18 subjects were obtained in each sequencing run. TCRdb fed the 5' RACE reads into MiXCR, producing one record per CDR3 protein. The sample lists about 53,000 distinct CDR3 sequences, around 16% occurring once. The CDR3 spans 14 residues. Germline V gene data show CDR1 as DFQATT and CDR2 as SNEGSKA (reference sequence). This TCR came from a man aged 55 to 69 in good health. The chain recombines TRBV20-1 with TRBJ2-1; D is possibly TRBD2 (6 bases). The sample consisted of PBMCs. In DNA form, the CDR3 reads TGCAGTGCTAGGGGCGGGATGGGCTACAATGATCAGTTCTTT. Translated, it gives CSARGGMGYNDQFF.